Detailed here is one TCR beta chain. The antigen is undetermined. This specimen belongs to a study of cytomegalovirus exposure and HLA in healthy donors. Across the whole study: The 120 or so validation repertoires and the approximately 690 first-cohort repertoires shared a platform, a later analysis reported. General observations from the study: The study recorded 164 TCR beta chains that were cytomegalovirus-associated.

Trimming removed 6 bases at V and 2 bases at J, with 10 bases between. The CDR3 totals 14 residues. The germline gives CDR1 MNHEY, CDR2 SVGAGI. Donors were drawn from the approximately 110-subject validation cohort, separate from the 666-subject first cohort. The method was immunoSEQ multiplex PCR; TCRdb's version includes in-frame clones alone and lacks a portion of them. Found here are approximately 160,000 clones, about 90% of them singletons; the top ten hold over 4%. Material: PBMCs. This chain connects TRBV6-5 to TRBJ1-4; D uncertain. The TCR sequence derives from a man younger than 35 in good health and CMV-seropositive. Here the CDR3 reads CASRRGGTNEKLFF. CDR3 in DNA: TGTGCCAGCAGGCGAGGAGGGACTAATGAAAAACTGTTTTTT.